One T cell receptor (beta chain) is described in this entry. RNA transcripts provided the source from which TCR beta CDR3 regions were amplified. RT-PCR in the first round (using the HTBI primer set) targeted the TCR CDR3. TCRdb reprocessed the multiplex PCR reads via MiXCR and lists one record per CDR3 protein. Of hundreds of thousands of distinct CDR3 sequences in the sample, approximately 13% are singletons; the top ten hold less than 10%. This record belongs to a study of T cells in Graves' hyperthyroidism and ophthalmopathy. As for the study in general: The initial diagnosis was the point when peripheral blood was collected, ahead of any treatment.

It was considered stable Graves' hyperthyroidism when ophthalmopathy did not progress within 18 months. CDR3 length: 17 residues. Germline V gives CDR1 MNHEY, CDR2 SVGAGI. The trim removed 4 bases at V and 2 bases at J, leaving 10 bases unmatched. Sequenced: blood. The sequence came from a woman aged 18-30 years with Graves' hyperthyroidism. The chain uses TRBV6-5 and TRBJ2-2; the match to TRBD2 covers 7 bases. The CDR3: CASSSFRGDLNTGELFF. DNA of the CDR3: TGTGCCAGCAGTTCTTTCCGGGGGGACCTCAACACCGGGGAGCTGTTTTTT.